The T cell receptor (beta chain) under discussion was sequenced for a study of T cell changes during pregnancy in multiple sclerosis. Losses at the gene ends were 10 bases for V and 3 bases for J; bases not matched to a gene: 17. This CDR3 comprises 16 residues. Germline loops: CDR1 WNHNN, CDR2 SYGVQD (reference sequence). Generated by immunoSEQ multiplex PCR, the TCRdb table keeps only in-frame clones and is missing some. The sample has some 50,000 clones, 85% to 90% seen once; the top ten hold around 1.6%. The sequencing here drew on peripheral blood, taken in the first trimester of pregnancy. The chain joins TRBV10-1 to TRBJ1-2; TRBD1 matches 7 bases. This TCR derives from a female donor in good health, enrolled as a control in a pregnancy study. CDR3 in amino acids: CANNLRGARRDYGYTF. CDR3 in DNA: TGCGCCAACAATCTCAGGGGGGCGCGGAGGGACTATGGCTACACCTTC.